This TCR beta chain is from a study of blood T cell repertoires in COVID-19. The V gene lost 3 bases and the J gene lost 4 bases, with 20 bases spanning the gap. This CDR3 has 17 residues. CDR1 is MGHRA, CDR2 YSYEKL, per germline. Clones were read by immunoSEQ multiplex PCR, and TCRdb kept only the in-frame ones, dropping some. The sample shows roughly 100,000 clones, approximately 80% of them seen only once. The sequence was collected from a man aged 65 to 85 with acute or convalescent COVID-19. The sequenced sample consisted of peripheral blood. The chain joins TRBV4-1 to TRBJ2-3; unclear D gene. The CDR3 loop reads CASSHALNREVADTQYF. The CDR3 DNA sequence: TGCGCCAGCAGCCACGCACTAAATCGAGAAGTGGCAGATACGCAGTATTTT.